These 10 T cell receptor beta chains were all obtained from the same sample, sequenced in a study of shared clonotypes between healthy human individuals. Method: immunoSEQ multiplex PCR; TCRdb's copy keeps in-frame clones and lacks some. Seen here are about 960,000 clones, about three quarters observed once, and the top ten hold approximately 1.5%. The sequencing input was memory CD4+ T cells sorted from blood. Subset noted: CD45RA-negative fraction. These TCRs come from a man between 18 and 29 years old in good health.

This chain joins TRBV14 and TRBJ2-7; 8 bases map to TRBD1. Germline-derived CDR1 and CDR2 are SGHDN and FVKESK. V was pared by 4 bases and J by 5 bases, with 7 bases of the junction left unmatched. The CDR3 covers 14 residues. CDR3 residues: CASSPTGGYHEQYF. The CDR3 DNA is TGTGCCAGCAGCCCCACAGGGGGGTACCACGAGCAGTACTTC.

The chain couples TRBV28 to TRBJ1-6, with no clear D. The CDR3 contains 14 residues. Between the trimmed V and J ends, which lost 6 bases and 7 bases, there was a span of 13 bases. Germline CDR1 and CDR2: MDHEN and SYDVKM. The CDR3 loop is CASRTGLPNSPLHF. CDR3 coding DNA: TGTGCCAGCAGGACTGGACTGCCCAATTCACCCCTCCACTTT.

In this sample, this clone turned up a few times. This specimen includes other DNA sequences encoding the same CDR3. The CDR3 DNA sequence: TGTGCCACCAGCAGAGATCGGGGGAACTATGGCTACACCTTC. Amino acids: CATSRDRGNYGYTF. The chain joins TRBV15 to TRBJ1-2; D perhaps matches TRBD1 (5 bases). CDR1 and CDR2 from the germline V gene are LNHNV and YYDKDF (reference sequence). The CDR3 totals 14 residues. Trimming cost V 0 bases and J 2 bases, with 7 bases left between them.

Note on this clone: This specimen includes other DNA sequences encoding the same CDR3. CDR3 DNA sequence: TGTGCCAGCAGTTACGGAGGGGGCGGATATGGCTACACCTTC. It yields the protein CASSYGGGGYGYTF. The V gene is TRBV6-5, the J gene TRBJ1-2; 7 bases fit TRBD1. The CDR3 totals 14 residues. Trimming removed 2 bases from V and 5 bases from J; junction bases left unmatched: 5. CDR1 and CDR2 from the germline V gene are MNHEY and SVGAGI.

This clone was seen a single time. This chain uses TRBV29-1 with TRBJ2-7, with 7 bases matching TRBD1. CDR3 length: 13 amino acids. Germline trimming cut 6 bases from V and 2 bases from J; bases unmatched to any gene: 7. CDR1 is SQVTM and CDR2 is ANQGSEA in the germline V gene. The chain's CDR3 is CSVITGVPYEQYF. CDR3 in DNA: TGCAGCGTGATCACAGGGGTCCCCTACGAGCAGTACTTC.

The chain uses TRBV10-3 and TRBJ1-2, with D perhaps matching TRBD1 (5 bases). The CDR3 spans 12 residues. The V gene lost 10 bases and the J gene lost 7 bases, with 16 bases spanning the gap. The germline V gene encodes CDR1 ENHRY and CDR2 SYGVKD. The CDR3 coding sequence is TGTGCCACCTCGGAACGGGGGTTTGGCTACACCTTC. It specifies CATSERGFGYTF.

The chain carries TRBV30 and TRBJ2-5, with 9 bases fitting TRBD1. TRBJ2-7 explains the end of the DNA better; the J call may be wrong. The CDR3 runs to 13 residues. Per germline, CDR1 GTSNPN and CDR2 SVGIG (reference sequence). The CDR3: CAWRGTGTPEQYF. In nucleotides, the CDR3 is TGTGCCTGGAGGGGGACAGGGACCCCCGAGCAGTACTTC.

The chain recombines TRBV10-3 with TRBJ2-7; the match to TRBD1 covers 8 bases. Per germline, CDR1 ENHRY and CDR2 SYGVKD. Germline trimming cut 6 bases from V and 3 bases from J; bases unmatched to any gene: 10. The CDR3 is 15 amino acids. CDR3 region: CAIRGSTGAYYEQYF. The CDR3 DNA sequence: TGTGCCATCAGGGGGTCGACAGGGGCCTACTACGAGCAGTACTTC.

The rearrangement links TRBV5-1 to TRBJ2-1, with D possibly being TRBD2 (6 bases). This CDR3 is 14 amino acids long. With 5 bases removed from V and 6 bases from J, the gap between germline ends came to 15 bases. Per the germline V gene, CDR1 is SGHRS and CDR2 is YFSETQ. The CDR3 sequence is CASRTSLAGNEQFF. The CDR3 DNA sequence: TGCGCCAGCAGGACCTCACTAGCAGGCAATGAGCAGTTCTTC.

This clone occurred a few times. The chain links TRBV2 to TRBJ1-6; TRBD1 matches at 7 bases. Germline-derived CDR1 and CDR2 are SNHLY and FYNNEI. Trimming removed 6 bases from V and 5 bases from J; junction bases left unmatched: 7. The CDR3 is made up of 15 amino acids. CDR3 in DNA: TGTGCCAGCAGCCTAGCCGGGACAGATAATTCACCCCTCCACTTT. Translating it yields CASSLAGTDNSPLHF. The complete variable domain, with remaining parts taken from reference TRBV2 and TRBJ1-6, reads EPEVTQTPSHQVTQMGQEVILRCVPISNHLYFYWYRQILGQKVEFLVSFYNNEISEKSEIFDDQFSVERPDGSNFTLKIRSTKLEDSAMYFCASSLAGTDNSPLHFGNGTRLTVT.